These 22 T cell receptor beta chains share one sample of origin, sequenced in a study of T-cell memory formation after mild COVID-19 (dated by TCRdb to the early 2020s). Library preparation was by 5' RACE. Instrument used: Illumina NovaSeq 6000. TCRdb trimmed public reads at Q25 via fastp, called clones via MiXCR and kept in-frame beta chains. When rows share a CDR3 protein, they turn into one entry using the most common DNA and genes. The sample table holds about 560,000 distinct CDR3 sequences, of which 15% to 20% were seen once. Less than 10% of the sample is held by the ten biggest clonotypes. Input material: PBMCs or a T cell subset sorted from them (not recorded which). The receptors stem from an adult woman who had mild COVID-19 (a few samples of this study predate the infection). The sample titles of this study are shuffled in the database, so cell type and time point are left out; the donor was told from shared clones.

The gene calls are TRBV9 and TRBJ2-7, with TRBD1 identical over 9 bases. CDR3 length: 14 amino acids. Trimming at V came to 3 bases and at J to 6 bases, leaving 7 bases not matched to a gene. Germline values: CDR1 SGDLS, CDR2 YYNGEE. Here the CDR3 reads CASSEGDRVSEQYF. As DNA, the CDR3 is TGTGCCAGCAGCGAAGGGGACAGGGTAAGCGAGCAGTACTTC.

The J gene is TRBJ2-2, the V gene TRBV6-5; maybe TRBD2 (5 bases). Trimming cost V 2 bases and J 3 bases, with 13 bases left between them. CDR1 and CDR2 from the germline V gene are MNHEY and SVGAGI. The CDR3 runs 16 residues. The DNA of the CDR3 is TGTGCCAGCAGTTACCGAGGCGGGTGGGACACCGGGGAGCTGTTTTTT. Translating gives CASSYRGGWDTGELFF.

The CDR3, as DNA: TGTGCCAGCGGAGTACAGGGGACCACCGGGGAGCTGTTTTTT. It codes for CASGVQGTTGELFF. This chain uses TRBV6-5 with TRBJ2-2; 7 bases fit TRBD1. Germline CDR1 is MNHEY and CDR2 is SVGAGI. J lost 4 bases, V lost 8 bases, and 7 bases had no gene match. The CDR3 spans 14 residues.

The V call is TRBV4-1, the J call TRBJ2-1; 7 positions match TRBD2. Germline CDR1 and CDR2: MGHRA and YSYEKL. The CDR3 is 14 residues long. J gave up 6 bases and V 2 bases, and 4 bases lay outside the gene matches. The CDR3 nucleotides read TGCGCCAGCAGCCAAAGCGCTAGCGGCAATGAGCAGTTCTTC. Its translation is CASSQSASGNEQFF.

V gene TRBV12-3 or TRBV12-4 combines with J gene TRBJ2-5; 9 nucleotides agree with TRBD2. J gave up 4 bases and V 6 bases, and 12 bases lay outside the gene matches. CDR3 length: 16 amino acids. CDR3 nucleotides: TGTGCCAGCAGCCGCTTGGGGGCTAGCGGGACAGAGACCCAGTACTTC. It yields the protein CASSRLGASGTETQYF.

This clonotype was detected a few times. This chain uses TRBV4-3 with TRBJ2-7; TRBD2 matches at 13 bases. Germline values: CDR1 LGHNA, CDR2 YSLEER. This CDR3 has 15 amino acids. V lost 5 bases to trimming and J lost 7 bases; unmatched junction nucleotides: 8. In DNA form, the CDR3 reads TGCGCCAGCAGCTTGAACCGGGGACTAGCGGGGGAGCAGTACTTC. As protein: CASSLNRGLAGEQYF.

Only a few counts were recorded for this clonotype. The chain recombines TRBV9 with TRBJ1-2, with 9 bases fitting TRBD1. CDR1 SGDLS and CDR2 YYNGEE come from the germline V gene. The CDR3 is 15 residues long. V lost 0 bases, J lost 4 bases, and 4 bases stayed unmatched. This chain's CDR3 is CASSVAGTGTYGYTF. The CDR3 DNA is TGTGCCAGCAGCGTAGCCGGGACAGGGACCTATGGCTACACCTTC.

This sequence joins TRBV12-3 or TRBV12-4 and TRBJ2-1, with 9 nucleotides matching TRBD2. CDR3 size: 21 residues. Unmatched junction bases numbered 22, after V lost 6 bases and J lost 1 base. CDR3 region: CASSVSRRGGIPLASYNEQFF. DNA of the CDR3: TGTGCCAGCAGCGTTAGCCGGCGGGGGGGTATCCCCTTAGCGTCCTACAATGAGCAGTTCTTC.

This clonotype was recorded a few times. The genes are TRBV7-2 and TRBJ1-2; 7 nucleotides agree with TRBD1. Germline loops: CDR1 SGHTA, CDR2 FQGNSA. CDR3 length equals 15 residues. V lost 2 bases and J lost 8; bases outside the gene matches: 11. DNA for the CDR3: TGTGCCAGCAGCTTAAATTATCGGGACAGAGGAGGCTACACCTTC. The encoded protein is CASSLNYRDRGGYTF.

The rearrangement joins TRBV20-1 to TRBJ1-4; tentatively, D is TRBD1 (6 bases). V was trimmed by 3 bases and J by 4 bases, leaving 15 bases between them. The germline V gene has CDR1 DFQATT and CDR2 SNEGSKA (reference sequence). CDR3 length: 15 residues. CDR3 protein: CSASRGGVDNEKLFF. In nucleotides, the CDR3 is TGCAGTGCTAGTAGGGGGGGCGTTGATAATGAAAAACTGTTTTTT.

This sequence joins TRBV24-1 and TRBJ2-2; TRBD2 agrees at 13 bases. Germline-derived CDR1 and CDR2 are KGHDR and SFDVKD. The CDR3 runs 16 residues. J was trimmed by 6 bases and V by 3 bases; bases with no gene match: 3. The CDR3: CATSDPLAGGAGELFF. The CDR3 DNA is TGTGCCACCAGTGATCCACTAGCGGGGGGGGCCGGGGAGCTGTTTTTT.

This clonotype was seen a few times. The V call is TRBV6-5, the J call TRBJ1-2; 8 bases line up with TRBD1. CDR3 length: 16 amino acids. CDR1 MNHEY and CDR2 SVGAGI come from the germline V gene. V shed 5 bases, J shed 7 bases, and the junction held 15 bases outside the gene matches. CDR3 protein: CASSLSGGAVLGGYTF. In DNA, the CDR3 is TGTGCCAGCAGTCTTTCAGGGGGCGCGGTCCTTGGTGGCTACACCTTC.

In its sample, this clonotype was seen a few times. This chain uses TRBV7-2 with TRBJ2-5; D gene ambiguous. CDR1 is SGHTA and CDR2 is FQGNSA in the germline V gene. With 3 bases removed from V and 2 bases from J, the gap between germline ends came to 10 bases. This CDR3 is built from 14 residues. CDR3 amino acids: CASSLPWNQETQYF. For the CDR3, the DNA is TGTGCCAGCAGCTTGCCCTGGAATCAAGAGACCCAGTACTTC.

The J gene is TRBJ1-1, the V gene TRBV7-3; D gene ambiguous. This CDR3 region has 13 residues. CDR1 and CDR2 (germline): SGHTA, FQGTGA. Trimming shortened V by 6 bases and J by 1 base, and 9 bases separated the two germline ends. This chain's CDR3 is CASRPSSNTEAFF. DNA for the CDR3: TGTGCCAGCAGGCCCAGCTCGAACACTGAAGCTTTCTTT. The full variable domain, in which reference TRBV7-3 and TRBJ1-1 provide the parts outside the CDR3, is GAGVSQTPSNKVTEKGKYVELRCDPISGHTALYWYRQSLGQGPEFLIYFQGTGAADDSGLPNDRFFAVRPEGSVSTLKIQRTERGDSAVYLCASRPSSNTEAFFGQGTRLTVV.

The chain recombines TRBV11-2 with TRBJ2-7; no clear D. V lost 5 bases to trimming and J lost 2 bases, with 13 bases between them. The CDR3 has 14 residues. Germline CDR1 is SGHAT and CDR2 is FQNNGV. Here the CDR3 reads CASSPSNGPYEQYF. The CDR3 bases are TGTGCCAGCAGCCCCTCCAATGGGCCCTACGAGCAGTACTTC.

The chain joins TRBV6-5 to TRBJ1-1; no definite D call. The germline V and J ends were trimmed by 2 bases and 1 base, with 5 bases remaining between them. Germline-derived CDR1 and CDR2 are MNHEY and SVGAGI. CDR3 length: 13 amino acids. The CDR3, as DNA: TGTGCCAGCAGTTACGAGCCGAACACTGAAGCTTTCTTT. Encoded protein: CASSYEPNTEAFF.

V is TRBV2 and J is TRBJ2-5; maybe TRBD2 (6 bases). V shed 4 bases and J shed 3 bases, with 9 bases lying between them. Germline lookup yields CDR1 SNHLY and CDR2 FYNNEI. CDR3 length: 13 amino acids. The CDR3 DNA reads TGTGCCAGCAGTGGGGACTCGAAAGAGACCCAGTACTTC. Encoded protein: CASSGDSKETQYF. The full variable domain, in which reference TRBV2 and TRBJ2-5 provide the parts outside the CDR3, is EPEVTQTPSHQVTQMGQEVILRCVPISNHLYFYWYRQILGQKVEFLVSFYNNEISEKSEIFDDQFSVERPDGSNFTLKIRSTKLEDSAMYFCASSGDSKETQYFGPGTRLLVL.

The table lists this clonotype with a few counts. The DNA for the CDR3 is TGCAGCGCCGAACCTGGGACAGGGAAGCGCGAGCAGTACTTC. Its protein product is CSAEPGTGKREQYF. The chain is built from TRBV29-1 and TRBJ2-7, with 9 nucleotides matching TRBD1. The V and J ends lost 7 bases and 6 bases, in that order; junction bases with no gene match: 13. Germline V gene sequence: CDR1 SQVTM, CDR2 ANQGSEA. This CDR3 contains 14 residues.

This clonotype was counted only a few times. The V and J genes are TRBV19 and TRBJ2-1, with unresolved D. The V gene's germline CDR1 is LNHDA and CDR2 SQIVND (reference sequence). V lost 5 bases to trimming and J lost 4 bases, with 12 bases between them. This CDR3 is 14 amino acids long. CDR3 sequence reads: CASSPPTEYNEQFF. CDR3 coding DNA: TGTGCCAGTAGTCCGCCGACGGAGTACAATGAGCAGTTCTTC.

The rearrangement uses TRBV3-1 and TRBJ2-5; D perhaps matches TRBD2 (5 bases). The length of the CDR3 is 14 residues. Germline CDR1 and CDR2: LGHDT and YNNKEL (reference sequence). V lost 4 bases, J lost 2 bases, and 11 bases lay in between. The CDR3 DNA reads as TGTGCCAGCAGCCCGAACGGACTGCAAGAGACCCAGTACTTC. Translated, it gives CASSPNGLQETQYF.

A few counts support this clonotype. The chain recombines TRBV15 with TRBJ2-3, with D uncertain. The CDR3 is 13 amino acids. The V gene's germline CDR1 is LNHNV and CDR2 YYDKDF (reference sequence). Trimming removed 3 bases at V and 0 bases at J, with 4 bases between. The CDR3 region is CATSRSSTDTQYF. CDR3 coding DNA: TGTGCCACCAGCAGGTCAAGCACAGATACGCAGTATTTT.

This clonotype was observed a handful of times. The rearrangement uses TRBV7-2 and TRBJ2-4; perhaps TRBD1 as D (5 bases). Germline V gives CDR1 SGHTA, CDR2 FQGNSA. This CDR3 has 16 residues. The germline V and J ends were trimmed by 4 bases and 0 bases, with 13 bases remaining between them. CDR3 in amino acids: CASSSRQWVAKNIQYF. The CDR3 coding sequence is TGTGCCAGCAGCTCAAGACAGTGGGTAGCCAAAAACATTCAGTACTTC.